This record covers a single TCR beta chain. Which antigen it targets is not known. Base qualities are not at hand, and no much larger clone is one base apart. The CDR3 regions of human TCRbeta chains were analyzed by immunosequencing. Per the authors' processing: TCRs in the repertoires were compared against a reference library of SARS-CoV-2-specific TCRs that had been generated with the MIRA antigen-specificity platform. Breadth was defined as the fraction of unique TCRs that were SARS-CoV-2-associated. Depth was defined as the fraction of total T cells that were SARS-CoV-2-associated. Using the MIRA data, each spike-specific TCR was mapped to the spike region that the TCR reacts to and placed in a CD4 or CD8 class. Log10-transformed breadth and depth values were compared by one-way ANOVA with Sidak's multiple comparisons tests. This is the immuneACCESS table as TCRdb keeps it, with only in-frame sequences that have V and J called. A part of the clones is gone; compared with another copy, unresolved V genes explain less than half, and the rest is unexplained. That table furnishes V, J and clone size, whereas the DNA furnished D and trimming. This sample holds 150,000 to 160,000 clones; roughly nine tenths were observed only once. In total, the top ten clones hold about 5.1% of the sample.

The source of the sample is a study of T cell responses to AZD1222 COVID-19 vaccine (dated by TCRdb to about 2021). Regarding the research as a whole: TCR sequencing covered more than 230 trial participants: nearly 210 given two doses of AZD1222 and 26 given two doses of MenACWY control vaccine. Trial participants were enrolled by age into subgroups of 18-55, 56-69 and 70-plus years, and around 140, 26 and 57 TCR-sequenced participants, respectively, were included in these subgroups.

The time point label corresponds to: baseline before first vaccination. This specimen's treatment or condition label, per the study, means: meningococcal conjugate vaccine given as trial control. Vaccinee samples were obtained from the UK trials COV001 and COV002, which included a single-blind randomized controlled phase 2/3 trial of AZD1222 (ChAdOx1 nCoV-19) in healthy adults. For TCRbeta chain sequencing, PBMC samples from trial participants were taken at day 0 and at day 28 after the second dose. Taken from cysteine to phenylalanine, the CDR3 has 15 residues. Left in the record is the CDR3 DNA by itself, 45 bases read in frame from the first base. V was cut back by 0 bases and J by 6 bases, leaving a gap of 15 bases between them. The germline V gene (reference sequence) gives CDR1 as MNHEY and CDR2 as SMNVEV. Beyond this particular receptor, the publication reports: After two AZD1222 doses, both the breadth and the depth of spike-specific TCRs were significantly higher than at day 0 and than in MenACWY recipients. No day 14 peak-response samples were available, so repertoires were characterized only after the peak T cell response. The vaccine-associated CD4 TCRs covered the entire spike protein, and the dominant responses fell in regions 160-218 and 743-854. Nearly half of unique spike-specific TCRs reportedly recognized epitopes outside regions mutated in the B.1.351 and B.1.1.7 variants. Conclusions about previously exposed vaccinees are limited, since just five to seven AZD1222 recipients were seropositive for SARS-CoV-2 at baseline. Participants were mostly white British, with more females than males. The authors suggested clonal diversity may have been underestimated. In the small 56-69-year group, the increase in depth fell short of significance, most likely because of low power.

In this chain, TRBV27 is recombined with TRBJ2-7; TRBD2 might be the D gene, on 5 matching bases. This TCR came from an adult in good health. The sequences come from peripheral blood, collected on day 0 of MenACWY control vaccination. The CDR3 loop reads CASSLSLAWAGEQYF. At the DNA level, the sequence is TGTGCCAGCAGTTTATCCCTGGCCTGGGCGGGCGAGCAGTACTTC.